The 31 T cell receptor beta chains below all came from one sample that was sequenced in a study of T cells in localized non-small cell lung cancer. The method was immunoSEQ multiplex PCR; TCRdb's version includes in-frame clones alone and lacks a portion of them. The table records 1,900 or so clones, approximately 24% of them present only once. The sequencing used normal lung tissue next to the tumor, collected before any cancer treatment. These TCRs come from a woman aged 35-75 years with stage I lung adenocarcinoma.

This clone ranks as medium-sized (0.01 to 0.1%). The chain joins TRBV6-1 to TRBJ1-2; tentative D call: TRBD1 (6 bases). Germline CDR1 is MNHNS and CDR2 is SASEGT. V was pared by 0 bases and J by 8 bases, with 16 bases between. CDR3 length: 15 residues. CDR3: CASSEADNRVGGYTF. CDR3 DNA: TGTGCCAGCAGTGAAGCCGACAACAGGGTCGGGGGCTACACCTTC.

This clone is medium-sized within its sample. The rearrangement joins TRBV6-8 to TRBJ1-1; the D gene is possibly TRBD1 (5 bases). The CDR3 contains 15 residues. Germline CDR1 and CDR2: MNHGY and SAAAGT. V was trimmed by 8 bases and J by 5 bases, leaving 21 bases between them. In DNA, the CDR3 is TGTGCCAGCGGTACCAGGGTTAGAGGTTTTACTGAAGCTTTCTTT. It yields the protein CASGTRVRGFTEAFF.

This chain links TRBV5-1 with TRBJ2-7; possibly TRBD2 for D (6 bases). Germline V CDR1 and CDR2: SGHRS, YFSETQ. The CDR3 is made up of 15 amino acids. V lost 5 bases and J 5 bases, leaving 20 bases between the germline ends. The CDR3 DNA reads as TGCGCCAGCAGGTCCAGAGGCGGGGCTTGGGACGAGCAGTACTTC. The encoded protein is CASRSRGGAWDEQYF.

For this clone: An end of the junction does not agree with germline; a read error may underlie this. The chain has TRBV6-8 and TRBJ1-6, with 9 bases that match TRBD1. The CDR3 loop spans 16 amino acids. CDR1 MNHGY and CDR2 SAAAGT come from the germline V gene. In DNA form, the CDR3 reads TGTGCCAGCAGTGACTCGGGACAGGGTTTTCGGTCACCCCTCCACTTT. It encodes CASSDSGQGFRSPLHF.

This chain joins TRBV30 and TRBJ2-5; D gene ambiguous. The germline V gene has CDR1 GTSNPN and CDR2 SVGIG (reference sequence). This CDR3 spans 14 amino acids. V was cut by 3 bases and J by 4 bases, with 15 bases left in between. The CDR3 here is CAWSMGIGPETQYF. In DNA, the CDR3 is TGTGCCTGGAGCATGGGGATTGGACCAGAGACCCAGTACTTC. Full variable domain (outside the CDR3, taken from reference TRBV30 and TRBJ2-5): SQTIHQWPATLVQPVGSPLSLECTVEGTSNPNLYWYRQAAGRGLQLLFYSVGIGQISSEVPQNLSASRPQDRQFILSSKKLLLSDSGFYLCAWSMGIGPETQYFGPGTRLLVL.

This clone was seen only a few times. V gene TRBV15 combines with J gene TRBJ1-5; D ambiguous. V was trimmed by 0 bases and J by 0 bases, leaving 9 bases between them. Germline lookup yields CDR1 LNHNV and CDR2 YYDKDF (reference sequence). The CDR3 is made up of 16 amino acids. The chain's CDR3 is CATSRDLVNSNQPQHF. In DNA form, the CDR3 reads TGTGCCACCAGCAGAGATCTCGTAAATAGCAATCAGCCCCAGCATTTT.

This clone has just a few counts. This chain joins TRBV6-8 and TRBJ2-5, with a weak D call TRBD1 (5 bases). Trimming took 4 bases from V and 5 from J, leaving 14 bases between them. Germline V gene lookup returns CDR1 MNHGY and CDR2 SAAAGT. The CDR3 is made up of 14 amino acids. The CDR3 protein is CASSSLGRGETQYF. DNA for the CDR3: TGTGCCAGCAGTTCCCTGGGGCGTGGCGAGACCCAGTACTTC.

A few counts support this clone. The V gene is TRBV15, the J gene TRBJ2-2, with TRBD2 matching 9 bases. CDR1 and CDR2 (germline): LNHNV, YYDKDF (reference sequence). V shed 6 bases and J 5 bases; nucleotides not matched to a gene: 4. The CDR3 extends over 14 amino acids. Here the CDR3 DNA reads TGTGCCACCAGTAGCCTAGCGGGGACCGGGGAGCTGTTTTTT. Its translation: CATSSLAGTGELFF.

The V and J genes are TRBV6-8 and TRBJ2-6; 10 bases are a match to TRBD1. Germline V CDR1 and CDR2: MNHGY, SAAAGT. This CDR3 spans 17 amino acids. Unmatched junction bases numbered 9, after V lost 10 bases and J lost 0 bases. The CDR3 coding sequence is TGTGCCACCACGCCGGGACAGGGGCACTCTGGGGCCAACGTCCTGACTTTC. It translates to CATTPGQGHSGANVLTF.

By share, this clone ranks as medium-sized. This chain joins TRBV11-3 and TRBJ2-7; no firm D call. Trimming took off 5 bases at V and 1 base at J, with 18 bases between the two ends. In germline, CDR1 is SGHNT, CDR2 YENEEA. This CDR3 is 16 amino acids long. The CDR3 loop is CASSSPRVGGSYEQYF. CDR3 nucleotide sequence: TGTGCCAGCAGCAGTCCCCGGGTTGGCGGATCCTACGAGCAGTACTTC.

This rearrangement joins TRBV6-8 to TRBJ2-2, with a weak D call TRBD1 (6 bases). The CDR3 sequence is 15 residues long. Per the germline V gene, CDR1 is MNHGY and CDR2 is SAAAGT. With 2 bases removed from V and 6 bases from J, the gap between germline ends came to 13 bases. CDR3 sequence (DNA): TGTGCCAGCAGTTACGTAGGGGGAAGCGCCGGGGAGCTGTTTTTT. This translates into CASSYVGGSAGELFF.

The DNA for the CDR3 is TGTGCCAGCAGTGACAGATACAATGAGCAGTTCTTC. This gives the protein CASSDRYNEQFF. V is TRBV9 and J is TRBJ2-1, with D possibly being TRBD1 (5 bases). V was pared by 5 bases and J by 4 bases, with 7 bases between. The CDR3 consists of 12 residues. From germline, CDR1 is SGDLS and CDR2 YYNGEE.

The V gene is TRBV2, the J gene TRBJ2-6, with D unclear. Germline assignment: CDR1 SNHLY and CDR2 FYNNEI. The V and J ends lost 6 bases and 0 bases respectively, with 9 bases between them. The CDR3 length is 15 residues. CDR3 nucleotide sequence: TGTGCCAGCAGCCTCTCTATCTCTGGGGCCAACGTCCTGACTTTC. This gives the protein CASSLSISGANVLTF.

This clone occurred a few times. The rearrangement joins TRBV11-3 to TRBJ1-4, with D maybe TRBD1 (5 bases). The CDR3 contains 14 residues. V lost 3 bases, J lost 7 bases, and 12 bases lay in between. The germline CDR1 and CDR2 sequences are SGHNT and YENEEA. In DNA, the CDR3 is TGTGCCAGCAGCTTGGGTGGGGCGCGTGAAAAACTGTTTTTT. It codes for CASSLGGAREKLFF.

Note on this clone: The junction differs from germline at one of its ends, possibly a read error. CDR3 residues: CASSEALTGVSYEQYF. CDR3 in DNA: TGTGCCAGCAGTGAGGCACTCACGGGGGTCTCCTACGAGCAGTACTTC. The gene calls are TRBV10-3 and TRBJ2-7, with D tentatively TRBD2 (6 bases). CDR1 and CDR2 from the germline V gene are ENHRY and SYGVKD. The CDR3 totals 16 residues.

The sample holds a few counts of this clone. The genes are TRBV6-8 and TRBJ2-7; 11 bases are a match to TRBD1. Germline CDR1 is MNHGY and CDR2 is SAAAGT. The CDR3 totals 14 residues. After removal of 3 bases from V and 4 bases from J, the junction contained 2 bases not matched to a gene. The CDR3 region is CASSYGQGAYEQYF. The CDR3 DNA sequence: TGTGCCAGCAGTTATGGACAGGGGGCATACGAGCAGTACTTC.

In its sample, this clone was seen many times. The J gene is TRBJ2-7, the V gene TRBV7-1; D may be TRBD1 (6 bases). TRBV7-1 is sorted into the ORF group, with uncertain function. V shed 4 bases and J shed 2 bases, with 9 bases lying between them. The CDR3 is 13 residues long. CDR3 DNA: TGTGCCAGCAGCTGGGACACCACCTACGAGCAGTACTTC. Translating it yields CASSWDTTYEQYF.

The CDR3 region is CASSVMGGRGYNEQFF. The CDR3 nucleotides are TGTGCCAGCAGCGTAATGGGCGGGAGAGGCTACAATGAGCAGTTCTTC. This sequence joins TRBV9 and TRBJ2-1, with 7 bases matching TRBD2. CDR1 is SGDLS and CDR2 is YYNGEE in the germline V gene. CDR3 length: 16 residues. The V gene end was trimmed by 1 base and the J gene end by 3 bases; junction bases not matched to a gene: 7. Variable domain in full (rest from reference TRBV9 and TRBJ2-1): DSGVTQTPKHLITATGQRVTLRCSPRSGDLSVYWYQQSLDQGLQFLIQYYNGEERAKGNILERFSAQQFPDLHSELNLSSLELGDSALYFCASSVMGGRGYNEQFFGPGTRLTVL.

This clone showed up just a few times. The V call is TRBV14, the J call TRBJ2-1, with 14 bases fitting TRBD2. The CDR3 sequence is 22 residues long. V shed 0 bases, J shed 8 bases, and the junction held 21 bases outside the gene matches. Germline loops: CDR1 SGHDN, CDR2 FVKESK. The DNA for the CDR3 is TGTGCCAGCAGCCAAGATTGGGCCACGGGACTAGCGGGAGTCCGAGACAAAGATGAGCAGTTCTTC. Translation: CASSQDWATGLAGVRDKDEQFF.

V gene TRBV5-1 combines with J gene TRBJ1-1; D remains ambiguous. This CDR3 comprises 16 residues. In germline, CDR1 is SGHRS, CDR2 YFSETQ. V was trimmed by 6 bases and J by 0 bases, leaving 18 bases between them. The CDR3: CASTLGTTVLNTEAFF. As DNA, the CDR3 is TGCGCCAGCACCTTAGGAACGACGGTATTGAACACTGAAGCTTTCTTT.

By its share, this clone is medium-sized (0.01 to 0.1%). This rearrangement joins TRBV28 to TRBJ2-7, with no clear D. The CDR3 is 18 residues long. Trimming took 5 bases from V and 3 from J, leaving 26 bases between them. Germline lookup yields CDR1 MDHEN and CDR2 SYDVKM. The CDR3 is CASSTPGEEQQLDYEQYF. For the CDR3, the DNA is TGTGCCAGCAGTACCCCAGGTGAGGAACAGCAACTGGACTACGAGCAGTACTTC.

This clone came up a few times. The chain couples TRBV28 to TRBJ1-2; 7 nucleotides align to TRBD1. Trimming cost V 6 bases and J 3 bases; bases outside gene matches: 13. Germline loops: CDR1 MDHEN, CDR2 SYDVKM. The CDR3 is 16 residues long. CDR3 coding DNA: TGTGCCAGCAGCGTACTTCCAGGGGGGCGGCACTATGGCTACACCTTC. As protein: CASSVLPGGRHYGYTF.

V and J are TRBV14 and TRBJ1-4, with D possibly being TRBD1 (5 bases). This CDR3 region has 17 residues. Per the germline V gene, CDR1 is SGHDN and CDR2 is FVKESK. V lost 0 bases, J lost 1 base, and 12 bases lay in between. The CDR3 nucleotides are TGTGCCAGCAGCCAAGATTGGGGCGGGGGAACTAATGAAAAACTGTTTTTT. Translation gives CASSQDWGGGTNEKLFF.

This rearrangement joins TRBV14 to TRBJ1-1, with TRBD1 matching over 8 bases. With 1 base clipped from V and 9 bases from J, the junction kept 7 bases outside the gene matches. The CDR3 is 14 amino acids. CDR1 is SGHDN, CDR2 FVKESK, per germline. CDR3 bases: TGTGCCAGCAGCCAAGCTTTACAGGGGGGGAAAGCTTTCTTT. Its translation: CASSQALQGGKAFF.

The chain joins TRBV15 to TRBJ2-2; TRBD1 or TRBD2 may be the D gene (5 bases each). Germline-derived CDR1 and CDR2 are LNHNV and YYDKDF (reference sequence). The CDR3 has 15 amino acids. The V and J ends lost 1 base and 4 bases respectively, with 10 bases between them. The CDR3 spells CATSRVGDGTGELFF. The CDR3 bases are TGTGCCACCAGCAGAGTCGGGGACGGCACCGGGGAGCTGTTTTTT.

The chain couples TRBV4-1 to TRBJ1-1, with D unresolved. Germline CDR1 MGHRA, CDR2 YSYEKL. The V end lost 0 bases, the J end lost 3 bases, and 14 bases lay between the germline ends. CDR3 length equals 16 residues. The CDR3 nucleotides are TGCGCCAGCAGCCAAGATGGTCTTCCCGTCGACACTGAAGCTTTCTTT. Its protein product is CASSQDGLPVDTEAFF.

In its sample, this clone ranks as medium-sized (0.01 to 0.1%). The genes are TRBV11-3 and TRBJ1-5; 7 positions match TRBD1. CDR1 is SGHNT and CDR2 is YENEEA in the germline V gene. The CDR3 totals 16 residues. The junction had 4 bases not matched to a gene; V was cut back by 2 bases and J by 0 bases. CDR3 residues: CASSLSTGDSNQPQHF. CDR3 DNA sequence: TGTGCCAGCAGCTTATCAACAGGGGATAGCAATCAGCCCCAGCATTTT.

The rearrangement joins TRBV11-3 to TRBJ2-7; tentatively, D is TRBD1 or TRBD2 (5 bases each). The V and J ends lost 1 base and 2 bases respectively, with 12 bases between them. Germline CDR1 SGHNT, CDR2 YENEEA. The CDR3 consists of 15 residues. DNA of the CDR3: TGTGCCAGCAGCTTAGGGGACGGGCCAACCTACGAGCAGTACTTC. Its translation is CASSLGDGPTYEQYF.

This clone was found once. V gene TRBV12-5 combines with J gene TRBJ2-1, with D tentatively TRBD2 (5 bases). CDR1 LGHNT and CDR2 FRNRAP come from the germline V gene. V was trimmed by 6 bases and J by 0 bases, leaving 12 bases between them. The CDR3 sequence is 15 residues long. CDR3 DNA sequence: TGTGCTAGTGGCCCCGAGGGTTACTCCTACAATGAGCAGTTCTTC. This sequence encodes CASGPEGYSYNEQFF.

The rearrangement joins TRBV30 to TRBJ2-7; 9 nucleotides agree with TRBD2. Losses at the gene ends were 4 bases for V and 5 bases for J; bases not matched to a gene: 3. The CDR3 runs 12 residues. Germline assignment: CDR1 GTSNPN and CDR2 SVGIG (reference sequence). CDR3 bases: TGTGCCTGGACGGCTAGCGGGAACGAGCAGTACTTC. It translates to CAWTASGNEQYF.

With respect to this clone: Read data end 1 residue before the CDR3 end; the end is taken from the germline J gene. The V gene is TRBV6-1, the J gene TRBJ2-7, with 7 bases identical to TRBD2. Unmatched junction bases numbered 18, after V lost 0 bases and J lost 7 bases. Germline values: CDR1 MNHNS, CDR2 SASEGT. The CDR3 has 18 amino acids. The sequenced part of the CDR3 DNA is TGTGCCAGCAGTGAAGCACCGGGGACCGGGACTATCTCTTTTGAGCAGTAC. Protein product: CASSEAPGTGTISFEQY. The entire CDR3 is CASSEAPGTGTISFEQYF.